The 21 T cell receptor beta chains below all came from one sample that was sequenced in a study of cytotoxic CD8 clonotypes in ibrutinib-treated CLL. The method was immunoSEQ multiplex PCR; TCRdb's version includes in-frame clones alone and lacks a portion of them. The profile shows about 160,000 clones, more than 75% of them singletons. The sequencing used PBMCs, collected after 12 months of ibrutinib treatment. These receptors all stem from a human donor with chronic lymphocytic leukemia.

This chain connects TRBV9 to TRBJ1-5; D is uncertain. This CDR3 is 13 amino acids long. In germline, CDR1 is SGDLS, CDR2 YYNGEE. Trimming removed 4 bases from V and 5 bases from J, with 10 bases in between. This CDR3 is CASSPTTDQPQHF. The CDR3 DNA follows: TGTGCCAGCAGCCCAACAACAGATCAGCCCCAGCATTTT.

The V gene is TRBV2, the J gene TRBJ1-1, with 8 nucleotides matching TRBD1. Germline V gene sequence: CDR1 SNHLY, CDR2 FYNNEI. This CDR3 is 16 amino acids long. The ends lost 5 bases at V and 1 base at J; junction bases unmatched: 9. CDR3 in amino acids: CASSTNLGQGNTEAFF. The CDR3 DNA is TGTGCCAGCAGTACGAATCTCGGACAGGGGAACACTGAAGCTTTCTTT.

The rearrangement links TRBV28 to TRBJ2-7, with D possibly matching TRBD2 (6 bases). Germline V gene lookup returns CDR1 MDHEN and CDR2 SYDVKM. CDR3 length: 14 residues. Trimming cost V 10 bases and J 2 bases, with 18 bases left between them. CDR3 nucleotides: TGTGCCACCAGCGGAGGGAATTTCCCCTACGAGCAGTACTTC. Its translation: CATSGGNFPYEQYF. The whole variable domain, remainder taken from reference TRBV28 and TRBJ2-7, is DVKVTQSSRYLVKRTGEKVFLECVQDMDHENMFWYRQDPGLGLRLIYFSYDVKMKEKGDIPEGYSVSREKKERFSLILESASTNQTSMYLCATSGGNFPYEQYFGPGTRLTVT.

A note on this clone: A read error may produce the germline difference seen at one junction end. The chain joins TRBV5-3 to TRBJ2-2, with 7 positions matching TRBD2. TRBV5-3 is flagged as an ORF with uncertain function. The CDR3 runs 15 residues. DNA for the CDR3: TGTGCCAGCAGCTTGGCTAGCGGGAACACCGGGGAGCTGTTTTTT. Its protein product is CASSLASGNTGELFF.

This clone has only one observation. The chain couples TRBV7-9 to TRBJ1-6, with D tentatively TRBD1 (6 bases). The germline V gene has CDR1 SEHNR and CDR2 FQNEAQ (reference sequence). The CDR3 runs 18 residues. Trimming pared 5 bases from V and 3 bases from J, leaving 20 bases between. The CDR3 sequence: CASSPTGAHLNYNSPLHF. The CDR3 DNA reads as TGTGCCAGCAGCCCGACAGGAGCCCATCTAAACTATAATTCACCCCTCCACTTT.

The chain links TRBV27 to TRBJ2-1; 14 bases align to TRBD2. The CDR3 totals 14 residues. Germline CDR1 MNHEY, CDR2 SMNVEV (reference sequence). The trim removed 7 bases at V and 7 bases at J, leaving 3 bases unmatched. The CDR3: CASKGLAGGNEQFF. In nucleotides, the CDR3 is TGTGCCAGCAAAGGACTAGCGGGAGGTAATGAGCAGTTCTTC.

The chain joins TRBV27 to TRBJ2-1; 12 nucleotides line up with TRBD2. Trimming took 4 bases from V and 7 from J; bases not matched to a gene: 5. This CDR3 comprises 15 residues. Germline V gene data show CDR1 as MNHEY and CDR2 as SMNVEV (reference sequence). The CDR3 sequence is CASSSRTSGVNEQFF. For the CDR3, the DNA is TGTGCCAGCAGTTCGCGGACTAGCGGGGTAAATGAGCAGTTCTTC.

The V gene is TRBV10-3, the J gene TRBJ2-1; D gene ambiguous. The CDR3 is 12 residues long. Trimming cost V 3 bases and J 10 bases, with 10 bases left between them. Germline V lookup: CDR1 ENHRY, CDR2 SYGVKD. The CDR3 nucleotides read TGTGCCATCAGTGAACTGACTCGGGAGCAGTTCTTC. The encoded protein is CAISELTREQFF.

This clone has a handful of counts. CDR3 protein: CASSLGSSGISYEQYF. The CDR3 DNA reads TGTGCCAGCAGCTTGGGATCTAGCGGGATCTCCTACGAGCAGTACTTC. This rearrangement joins TRBV7-3 to TRBJ2-7; the match to TRBD2 covers 9 bases. The CDR3 runs to 16 residues. Germline assignment: CDR1 SGHTA and CDR2 FQGTGA. The J segment lost 0 bases and the V segment lost 3 bases, leaving 6 bases of the junction unmatched.

The chain links TRBV30 to TRBJ2-3; 8 bases line up with TRBD1. The CDR3 runs 13 residues. The V and J ends lost 2 bases and 4 bases, in that order; junction bases with no gene match: 2. Germline V gene sequence: CDR1 GTSNPN, CDR2 SVGIG (reference sequence). The CDR3 protein is CAWSQTGADTQYF. The CDR3 bases are TGTGCCTGGAGTCAGACAGGGGCAGATACGCAGTATTTT.

This clone was detected once. The gene calls are TRBV27 and TRBJ2-7; weak D call: TRBD2 (6 bases). Germline CDR1 MNHEY, CDR2 SMNVEV (reference sequence). The V gene lost 3 bases and the J gene lost 3 bases, with 15 bases spanning the gap. There are 15 residues in the CDR3. In DNA form, the CDR3 reads TGTGCCAGCAGTTTGAGGCAGGGACTCGTCTACGAGCAGTACTTC. This codes for CASSLRQGLVYEQYF.

V usage is TRBV20-1 and J usage is TRBJ2-1; D is ambiguous. The V and J ends lost 3 bases and 4 bases respectively, with 4 bases between them. From germline, CDR1 is DFQATT and CDR2 SNEGSKA (reference sequence). CDR3 length: 11 amino acids. CDR3 residues: CSARIYNEQFF. The CDR3 DNA reads TGCAGTGCTAGGATTTACAATGAGCAGTTCTTC.

This clone has more than one count but fewer than ten. CDR3 region: CASSSGTGNYGYTF. DNA for the CDR3: TGTGCCAGCAGTTCCGGGACAGGGAACTATGGCTACACCTTC. The chain combines TRBV6-6 with TRBJ1-2; 9 nucleotides agree with TRBD1. The CDR3 covers 14 residues. Per germline, CDR1 MNHNY and CDR2 SVGAGI (reference sequence). With 4 bases clipped from V and 2 bases from J, the junction kept 2 bases outside the gene matches.

The V call is TRBV28, the J call TRBJ1-3, with D perhaps TRBD1 (5 bases). Trimming left V 8 bases short and J 0 bases short, with 11 bases between. The CDR3 is 14 amino acids. The V gene's germline CDR1 is MDHEN and CDR2 SYDVKM. CDR3 bases: TGTGCCAGCGAGGGGTCCCACTCTGGAAACACCATATATTTT. It encodes CASEGSHSGNTIYF.

The rearrangement uses TRBV18 and TRBJ2-4, with 10 bases that match TRBD1. Trimming took 1 base from V and 5 from J; bases not matched to a gene: 2. The length of the CDR3 is 15 residues. The germline V gene has CDR1 KGHSH and CDR2 LQKENI. The CDR3 DNA sequence: TGTGCCAGCTCACCACTAGGGACAGGGGAAAACATTCAGTACTTC. Translating it yields CASSPLGTGENIQYF.

The chain is built from TRBV27 and TRBJ1-2; no definite D call. Trimming shortened V by 5 bases and J by 1 base, and 8 bases separated the two germline ends. Germline V lookup: CDR1 MNHEY, CDR2 SMNVEV (reference sequence). The CDR3 is 13 amino acids. CDR3 in amino acids: CASSEDGNYGYTF. The DNA of the CDR3 is TGTGCCAGCAGTGAAGACGGTAACTATGGCTACACCTTC.

This rearrangement joins TRBV19 to TRBJ2-1, with a weak D call TRBD2 (5 bases). The CDR3 extends over 14 amino acids. The germline V and J ends were trimmed by 7 bases and 7 bases, with 17 bases remaining between them. Germline assignment: CDR1 LNHDA and CDR2 SQIVND (reference sequence). Written as DNA, the CDR3 is TGTGCCAGTACCCCAAGGACTCGGACGAATGAGCAGTTCTTC. It yields the protein CASTPRTRTNEQFF.

This chain joins TRBV27 and TRBJ1-5, with D tentatively TRBD1 (5 bases). V shed 2 bases and J shed 7 bases, with 9 bases lying between them. This CDR3 has 13 amino acids. Germline V gene sequence: CDR1 MNHEY, CDR2 SMNVEV (reference sequence). CDR3 in amino acids: CASSLQGDQPQHF. In DNA form, the CDR3 reads TGTGCCAGCAGTTTACAGGGTGACCAGCCCCAGCATTTT.

The genes are TRBV6-1 and TRBJ2-2; 9 positions agree with TRBD2. V was clipped by 2 bases and J by 8 bases; unmatched bases: 9. The CDR3 consists of 16 residues. The V gene's germline CDR1 is MNHNS and CDR2 SASEGT. CDR3 in amino acids: CASSEIGGRARGELFF. In DNA, the CDR3 is TGTGCCAGCAGTGAAATCGGCGGGAGGGCCAGGGGGGAGCTGTTTTTT.

The genes are TRBV6-5 and TRBJ2-1; D remains unclear. V lost 4 bases to trimming and J lost 4 bases, with 11 bases between them. The CDR3 is 14 residues long. Germline lookup yields CDR1 MNHEY and CDR2 SVGAGI. The CDR3: CASSFKLGYNEQFF. The CDR3 nucleotides read TGTGCCAGCAGTTTCAAGTTGGGGTACAATGAGCAGTTCTTC.

J is TRBJ2-3 and V is TRBV7-2; the D is unclear. Germline V lookup: CDR1 SGHTA, CDR2 FQGNSA. V lost 1 base and J 4 bases, leaving 6 bases between the germline ends. The CDR3 spans 13 residues. The CDR3 region has the DNA TGTGCCAGCAGCTTAGGGCTCGCAGATACGCAGTATTTT. This gives the protein CASSLGLADTQYF.